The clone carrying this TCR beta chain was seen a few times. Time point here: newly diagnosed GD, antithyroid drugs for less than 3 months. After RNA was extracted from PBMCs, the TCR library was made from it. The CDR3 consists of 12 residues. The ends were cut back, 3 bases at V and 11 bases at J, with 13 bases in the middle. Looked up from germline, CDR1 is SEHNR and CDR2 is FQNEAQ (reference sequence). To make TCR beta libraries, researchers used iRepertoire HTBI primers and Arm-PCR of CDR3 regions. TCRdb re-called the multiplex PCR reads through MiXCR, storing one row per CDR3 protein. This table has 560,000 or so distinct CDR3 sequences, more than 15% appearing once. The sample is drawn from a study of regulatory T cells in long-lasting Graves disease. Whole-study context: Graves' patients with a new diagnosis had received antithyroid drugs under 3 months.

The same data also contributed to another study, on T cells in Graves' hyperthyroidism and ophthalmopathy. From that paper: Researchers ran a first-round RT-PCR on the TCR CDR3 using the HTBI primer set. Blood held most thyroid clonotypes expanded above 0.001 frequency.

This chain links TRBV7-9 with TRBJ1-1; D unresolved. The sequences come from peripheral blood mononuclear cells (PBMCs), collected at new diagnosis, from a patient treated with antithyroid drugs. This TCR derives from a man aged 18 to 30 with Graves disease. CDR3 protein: CASSFGPRRAFF. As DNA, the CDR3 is TGTGCCAGCAGCTTCGGACCCCGTAGGGCTTTCTTT.